The source of this T cell receptor (beta chain) is a study of blood T cells in healthy people across ages. Study-level points and caveats: Long-lived donors exceeded aged donors in naive CD4+ cells and diversity.

Trimming took 4 bases from V and 5 from J; bases not matched to a gene: 5. This CDR3 contains 15 residues. Germline assignment: CDR1 MNHEY and CDR2 SVGAGI. Note on this clonotype: The antigen is unknown.

Primers used in a second PCR of roughly 6 to 11 cycles were a sample-barcoded 5' primer and a J-beta primer mix. TCRdb re-analysed the 5' RACE reads in MiXCR, keeping a single row per CDR3 protein. The sample yields 1,300,000 or so distinct CDR3 sequences, around 55% seen once. The chain carries TRBV6-5 and TRBJ2-4; TRBD2 agrees at 10 bases. This sequence originates from a man aged 18 to 30 in good health. Sequencing was done on a sample of blood. The CDR3 DNA reads TGTGCCAGCAGTTTCTACAGCGGGAGGGAAAACATTCAGTACTTC. The encoded protein is CASSFYSGRENIQYF.